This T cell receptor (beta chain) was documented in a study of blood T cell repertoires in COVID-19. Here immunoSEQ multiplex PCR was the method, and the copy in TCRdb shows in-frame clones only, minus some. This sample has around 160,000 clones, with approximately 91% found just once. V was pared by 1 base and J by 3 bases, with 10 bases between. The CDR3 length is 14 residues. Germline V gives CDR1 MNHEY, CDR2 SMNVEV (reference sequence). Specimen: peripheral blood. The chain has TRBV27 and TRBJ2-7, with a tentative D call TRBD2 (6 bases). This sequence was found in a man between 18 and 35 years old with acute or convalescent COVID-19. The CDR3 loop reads CASSLLGGVYEQYF. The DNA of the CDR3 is TGTGCCAGCAGTTTATTGGGGGGAGTCTACGAGCAGTACTTC.